Following are 32 T cell receptor beta chains from one sample sequenced in a study of blood T cells in healthy people across ages. For the second PCR, which ran for 7 to 11 cycles, a sample-barcoded 5' primer and a J-beta primer mix were used. TCRdb independently ran MiXCR on the 5' RACE reads; one entry per CDR3 protein. The sample holds around 650,000 distinct CDR3 sequences, roughly 43% seen once. The specimen was blood. Receptors originate from an elderly man in good health.

V gene TRBV5-1 combines with J gene TRBJ2-7, with 7 nucleotides matching TRBD1. J gave up 4 bases and V 4 bases, and 11 bases lay outside the gene matches. The CDR3 consists of 15 residues. Germline assignment: CDR1 SGHRS and CDR2 YFSETQ. The CDR3 loop reads CASSLRPGGRYEQYF. The CDR3 DNA reads TGCGCCAGCAGCCTGCGCCCAGGGGGTCGGTACGAGCAGTACTTC. The whole variable domain, filled in from reference TRBV5-1 and TRBJ2-7, reads KAGVTQTPRYLIKTRGQQVTLSCSPISGHRSVSWYQQTPGQGLQFLFEYFSETQRNKGNFPGRFSGRQFSNSRSEMNVSTLELGDSALYLCASSLRPGGRYEQYFGPGTRLTVT.

This clonotype was seen many times. The gene calls are TRBV20-1 and TRBJ1-4; TRBD1 aligns across 7 bases. Losses at the gene ends were 6 bases for V and 6 bases for J; bases not matched to a gene: 4. CDR3 length equals 12 residues. Germline V gene lookup returns CDR1 DFQATT and CDR2 SNEGSKA (reference sequence). CDR3 in DNA: TGCAGTGCCCTAGGGGGCTATGAAAAACTGTTTTTT. As protein: CSALGGYEKLFF.

The rearrangement uses TRBV20-1 and TRBJ1-2; D might be TRBD1 (6 bases). There are 13 residues in the CDR3. V was trimmed by 5 bases and J by 2 bases, leaving 12 bases between them. Per the germline V gene, CDR1 is DFQATT and CDR2 is SNEGSKA (reference sequence). CDR3 nucleotides: TGCAGTGCTCCGGAGGGGGAGAACTATGGCTACACCTTC. This sequence encodes CSAPEGENYGYTF.

The chain is built from TRBV7-2 and TRBJ2-7; 11 bases align to TRBD2. The germline V gene encodes CDR1 SGHTA and CDR2 FQGNSA. V lost 6 bases to trimming and J lost 7 bases; unmatched junction nucleotides: 14. The CDR3 runs 16 residues. The DNA of the CDR3 is TGTGCCAGCAGGGAAGCCGGGACTAGCGGATACAATGAGCAGTACTTC. Amino acids: CASREAGTSGYNEQYF.

In its sample, this clonotype was seen a few times. The V gene is TRBV7-2, the J gene TRBJ2-3; 7 positions agree with TRBD2. Germline-derived CDR1 and CDR2 are SGHTA and FQGNSA. The CDR3 covers 17 residues. J was trimmed by 1 base and V by 1 base; bases with no gene match: 8. The CDR3 reads CASSLDSVAGGTDTQYF. Written as DNA, the CDR3 is TGTGCCAGCAGCTTAGATAGTGTAGCGGGTGGCACAGATACGCAGTATTTT.

The CDR3 DNA follows: TGTGCCAGCAGTCCAGTAGCGGGATCAGCCTACAATGAGCAGTACTTC. It translates to CASSPVAGSAYNEQYF. V and J are TRBV28 and TRBJ2-1; 8 nucleotides line up with TRBD2. The end of the DNA is better explained by TRBJ2-7, so the J call may be wrong. This CDR3 has 16 residues. Germline V lookup: CDR1 MDHEN, CDR2 SYDVKM.

The chain couples TRBV3-1 to TRBJ2-1; the D call may be TRBD1 or TRBD2 (5 bases each). V lost 1 base, J lost 10 bases, and 17 bases lay in between. CDR1 is LGHDT, CDR2 YNNKEL, per germline (reference sequence). The CDR3 runs 15 residues. The chain's CDR3 is CASSQAGTLFHEQFF. The CDR3 DNA reads as TGTGCCAGCAGCCAAGCCGGGACCCTCTTCCACGAGCAGTTCTTC.

In its sample, this clonotype was seen a few times. This chain connects TRBV4-3 to TRBJ2-7; D ambiguous. Per germline, CDR1 LGHNA and CDR2 YSLEER. The CDR3 runs to 14 residues. V lost 1 base to trimming and J lost 5 bases, with 12 bases between them. CDR3 in amino acids: CASSQGPSSHEQYF. In DNA form, the CDR3 reads TGCGCCAGCAGCCAAGGGCCTTCGTCCCACGAGCAGTACTTC.

The table lists this clonotype with a few counts. This chain joins TRBV11-2 and TRBJ2-4; D not certain. The tail of the sequence fits TRBJ2-7 better, so the J call may be wrong. The CDR3 is made up of 14 amino acids. The germline gives CDR1 SGHAT, CDR2 FQNNGV. CDR3 in DNA: TGTGCCAGCAGCCAAACATCGGGCATGTACGAGCAGTACTTC. This gives the protein CASSQTSGMYEQYF.

The rearrangement uses TRBV7-9 and TRBJ2-1; 7 nucleotides line up with TRBD2. CDR3 length equals 16 residues. Germline CDR1 SEHNR, CDR2 FQNEAQ (reference sequence). With V trimmed by 0 bases and J by 5 bases, 7 bases remained unmatched. CDR3 residues: CASSLAGGIHNNEQFF. The CDR3 DNA follows: TGTGCCAGCAGCTTAGCGGGGGGGATCCATAACAATGAGCAGTTCTTC.

This clonotype was counted many times. V gene TRBV27 combines with J gene TRBJ2-3; no firm D call. Germline CDR1 reads MNHEY; CDR2 reads SMNVEV (reference sequence). V lost 6 bases and J 4 bases, leaving 11 bases between the germline ends. The CDR3 covers 13 residues. CDR3 sequence reads: CASRLRASDTQYF. The CDR3 DNA reads as TGTGCCAGCAGACTACGAGCTTCAGATACGCAGTATTTT.

This clonotype was picked up one time. The chain has TRBV7-2 and TRBJ2-1, with D tentatively TRBD2 (6 bases). CDR3 length: 16 amino acids. The V gene's germline CDR1 is SGHTA and CDR2 FQGNSA. V was shortened by 3 bases and J by 10 bases, with 22 bases between the two germline ends. The CDR3 spells CASSLAGTRTVNEQFF. The CDR3, as DNA: TGTGCCAGCAGCTTGGCTGGGACTCGCACTGTCAACGAGCAGTTCTTC.

This rearrangement joins TRBV4-3 to TRBJ2-4, with a tentative D call TRBD2 (6 bases). CDR1 is LGHNA and CDR2 is YSLEER in the germline V gene. V shed 0 bases and J shed 13 bases, with 19 bases lying between them. CDR3 length: 15 amino acids. In nucleotides, the CDR3 is TGCGCCAGCAGCCAAGATGCGGCTCGGGGGTGCCAGCAGTACTTC. Translating gives CASSQDAARGCQQYF.

The V gene is TRBV7-2, the J gene TRBJ2-2, with D perhaps TRBD2 (5 bases). Germline assignment: CDR1 SGHTA and CDR2 FQGNSA. V was clipped by 1 base and J by 5 bases, with 11 bases between them. This CDR3 has 15 residues. CDR3 DNA sequence: TGTGCCAGCAGCTTAGATGGGAGAGGGACCGGGGAGCTGTTTTTT. It yields the protein CASSLDGRGTGELFF.

This clonotype was observed a handful of times. The V call is TRBV6-2 or TRBV6-3, the J call TRBJ2-5; 7 positions match TRBD1. This CDR3 contains 15 residues. Germline assignment: CDR1 MNHEY and CDR2 SVGEGT. Losses at the gene ends were 6 bases for V and 1 base for J; bases not matched to a gene: 8. This chain's CDR3 is CASRWDSTRQETQYF. The CDR3 nucleotides are TGTGCCAGCAGATGGGACAGTACTCGCCAAGAGACCCAGTACTTC.

This rearrangement joins TRBV30 to TRBJ2-5, with 7 nucleotides matching TRBD2. Germline V gives CDR1 GTSNPN, CDR2 SVGIG (reference sequence). The CDR3 loop spans 14 amino acids. With 3 bases clipped from V and 3 bases from J, the junction kept 7 bases outside the gene matches. DNA for the CDR3: TGTGCCTGGAGCGGAGGCGGGGGTAAAGAGACCCAGTACTTC. Residues: CAWSGGGGKETQYF.

V gene TRBV6-2 or TRBV6-3 combines with J gene TRBJ2-7; the match to TRBD1 covers 8 bases. CDR3 length: 11 residues. Germline loops: CDR1 MNHEY, CDR2 SVGEGT. Trimming at V came to 2 bases and at J to 10 bases, leaving 1 base not matched to a gene. This CDR3 is CASSYGTGQYF. Here the CDR3 DNA reads TGTGCCAGCAGTTACGGGACAGGACAGTACTTC.

This clonotype was counted many times. CDR3 bases: TGTGCCAGCAGCCCCCGACAGGGGAGCACAGATACGCAGTATTTT. Its translation is CASSPRQGSTDTQYF. J is TRBJ2-3 and V is TRBV7-9; 8 bases line up with TRBD1. Trimming took 5 bases from V and 0 from J; bases not matched to a gene: 4. The CDR3 is 15 residues long. From germline, CDR1 is SEHNR and CDR2 FQNEAQ (reference sequence). Complete variable domain (other parts from reference TRBV7-9 and TRBJ2-3): DTGVSQNPRHKITKRGQNVTFRCDPISEHNRLYWYRQTLGQGPEFLTYFQNEAQLEKSRLLSDRFSAERPKGSFSTLEIQRTEQGDSAMYLCASSPRQGSTDTQYFGPGTRLTVL.

This clonotype was seen more than once but under ten times. The chain couples TRBV6-1 to TRBJ2-7; 7 positions agree with TRBD2. Germline lookup yields CDR1 MNHNS and CDR2 SASEGT. Unmatched junction bases numbered 18, after V lost 7 bases and J lost 3 bases. CDR3 length equals 17 residues. CDR3 in DNA: TGTGCCAGCATGGGGGGGAAGGCGGGGCTTTGGGACTACGAGCAGTACTTC. Amino acid sequence: CASMGGKAGLWDYEQYF.

The rearrangement joins TRBV7-9 to TRBJ1-3, with D unclear. From germline, CDR1 is SEHNR and CDR2 FQNEAQ (reference sequence). Trimming left V 5 bases short and J 6 bases short, with 17 bases between. The CDR3 runs 15 residues. CDR3 sequence: CASSNQAGAENTIYF. As DNA, the CDR3 is TGTGCCAGCAGCAACCAGGCAGGTGCGGAAAACACCATATATTTT.

This clonotype was picked up many times. This rearrangement joins TRBV29-1 to TRBJ1-2; tentative D call: TRBD1 (5 bases). The CDR3 covers 14 residues. Germline V lookup: CDR1 SQVTM, CDR2 ANQGSEA. V lost 2 bases to trimming and J lost 5 bases, with 15 bases between them. CDR3 protein: CSVENGQGVYGYTF. The DNA of the CDR3 is TGCAGCGTTGAAAATGGACAAGGCGTATATGGCTACACCTTC.

The V call is TRBV11-3, the J call TRBJ2-4, with 9 nucleotides matching TRBD1. The end of the DNA fits TRBJ2-5 better, so the J call may be wrong. The germline gives CDR1 SGHNT, CDR2 YENEEA. The CDR3 contains 15 residues. The CDR3 protein is CASSKGGQGIQTQYF. The CDR3, as DNA: TGTGCCAGCAGCAAAGGAGGACAGGGGATACAGACCCAGTACTTC.

V gene TRBV18 combines with J gene TRBJ1-5; TRBD1 agrees at 8 bases. The CDR3 is 16 residues long. V was clipped by 3 bases and J by 4 bases; unmatched bases: 8. CDR1 and CDR2 from the germline V gene are KGHSH and LQKENI. CDR3 bases: TGTGCCAGCTCACCGTGGGGGCAGGGGGCGAATCAGCCCCAGCATTTT. It yields the protein CASSPWGQGANQPQHF.

The chain uses TRBV4-3 and TRBJ2-7; no definite D call. With 0 bases removed from V and 4 bases from J, the gap between germline ends came to 10 bases. This CDR3 has 14 residues. Germline V gene data show CDR1 as LGHNA and CDR2 as YSLEER. This chain's CDR3 is CASSQDLQSYEQYF. Written as DNA, the CDR3 is TGCGCCAGCAGCCAAGATTTACAGTCGTACGAGCAGTACTTC.

The gene calls are TRBV20-1 and TRBJ1-5; 7 bases align to TRBD1. The V gene end was trimmed by 2 bases and the J gene end by 5 bases; junction bases not matched to a gene: 6. This CDR3 comprises 14 residues. Per the germline V gene, CDR1 is DFQATT and CDR2 is SNEGSKA (reference sequence). CDR3 loop: CSARLTGRYQPQHF. The CDR3 DNA reads as TGCAGTGCTAGACTGACAGGGAGGTATCAGCCCCAGCATTTT.

This chain uses TRBV3-1 with TRBJ1-5; 8 bases fit TRBD1. Germline CDR1 LGHDT, CDR2 YNNKEL (reference sequence). The length of the CDR3 is 17 residues. The V gene end was trimmed by 1 base and the J gene end by 8 bases; junction bases not matched to a gene: 13. This chain's CDR3 is CASSQGALGTGIKPQHF. For the CDR3, the DNA is TGTGCCAGCAGCCAAGGGGCCCTCGGGACAGGAATCAAGCCCCAGCATTTT.

This sequence joins TRBV24-1 and TRBJ2-2; no clear D gene. The V gene lost 1 base and the J gene lost 4 bases, with 15 bases spanning the gap. Germline values: CDR1 KGHDR, CDR2 SFDVKD. The CDR3 length is 17 residues. The CDR3 sequence: CATSDFSQVLSTGELFF. In DNA form, the CDR3 reads TGTGCCACCAGTGATTTCTCGCAAGTACTGAGCACCGGGGAGCTGTTTTTT.

The chain joins TRBV7-9 to TRBJ2-1; D is possibly TRBD2 (7 bases). CDR1 and CDR2 (germline): SEHNR, FQNEAQ (reference sequence). This CDR3 is built from 13 residues. Trimming removed 5 bases at V and 9 bases at J, with 14 bases between. CDR3 amino acids: CASSVGGGGEQFF. For the CDR3, the DNA is TGTGCCAGCAGCGTGGGGGGGGGCGGTGAGCAGTTCTTC.

This clonotype was picked up a small number of times. The gene calls are TRBV5-1 and TRBJ2-2, with 7 positions matching TRBD2. The CDR3 extends over 14 amino acids. In germline, CDR1 is SGHRS, CDR2 YFSETQ. Trimming at V came to 4 bases and at J to 6 bases, leaving 6 bases not matched to a gene. This CDR3 is CASSTMTSPGELFF. The CDR3 DNA reads TGCGCCAGCAGCACTATGACTAGCCCCGGGGAGCTGTTTTTT.

This clonotype was recorded a few times. The V and J genes are TRBV18 and TRBJ2-2; a possible D gene is TRBD1 (5 bases). The CDR3 sequence is 16 residues long. Looked up from germline, CDR1 is KGHSH and CDR2 is LQKENI. The V end was cut by 0 bases, the J end by 2 bases, with 10 bases between. The CDR3 loop is CASSPPGQPNTGELFF. In nucleotides, the CDR3 is TGTGCCAGCTCACCACCTGGACAACCAAACACCGGGGAGCTGTTTTTT.

The chain employs TRBV14 and TRBJ2-5, with D maybe TRBD2 (6 bases). This CDR3 spans 14 amino acids. Germline V gene data show CDR1 as SGHDN and CDR2 as FVKESK. The V and J ends lost 4 bases and 11 bases respectively, with 20 bases between them. The CDR3 is CASSPIAVPNEQYF. The DNA for the CDR3 is TGTGCCAGCAGCCCGATAGCGGTGCCAAATGAGCAGTACTTC.

The chain recombines TRBV3-1 with TRBJ2-7; D is unclear. This CDR3 has 13 amino acids. Per the germline V gene, CDR1 is LGHDT and CDR2 is YNNKEL (reference sequence). V was clipped by 0 bases and J by 6 bases, with 9 bases between them. In DNA form, the CDR3 reads TGTGCCAGCAGCCAAGATTTCGCCTCCGAGCAGTACTTC. Translated, it gives CASSQDFASEQYF.